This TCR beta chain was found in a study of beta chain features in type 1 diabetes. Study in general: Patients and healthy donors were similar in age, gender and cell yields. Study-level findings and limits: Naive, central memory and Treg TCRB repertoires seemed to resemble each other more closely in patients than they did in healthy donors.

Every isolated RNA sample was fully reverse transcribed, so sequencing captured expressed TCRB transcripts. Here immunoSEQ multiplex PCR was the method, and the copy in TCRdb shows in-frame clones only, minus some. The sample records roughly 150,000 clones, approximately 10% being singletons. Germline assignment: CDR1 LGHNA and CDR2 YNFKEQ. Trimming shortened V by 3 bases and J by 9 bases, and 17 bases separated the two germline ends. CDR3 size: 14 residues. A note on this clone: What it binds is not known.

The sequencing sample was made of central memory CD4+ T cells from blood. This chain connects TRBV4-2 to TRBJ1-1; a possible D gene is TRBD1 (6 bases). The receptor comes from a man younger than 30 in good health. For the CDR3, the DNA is TGTGCCAGCAGCCAGGGGGCGCAGGATTTGAAAGCTTTCTTT. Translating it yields CASSQGAQDLKAFF.